The present T cell receptor beta chain was sequenced within a study of blood T cell repertoires in COVID-19. Study context: Sites across the United States, Italy and Spain contributed samples from acute and convalescent COVID-19. The cDNA or gDNA used as material had been derived from T cells, B-cell-depleted T cells, or PBMCs.

The CDR3 totals 16 residues. Germline assignment: CDR1 SGHAT and CDR2 FQNNGV. V dropped 6 bases and J dropped 0 bases, with 14 bases sitting between them. In the original workflow: Nucleated cell counts were estimated from reference gene primer amplification. Some clones are missing from TCRdb's copy, which holds only in-frame ones; the method was immunoSEQ multiplex PCR. That table is the source of V, J and clone size, and D and trimming were worked out from the DNA. The sample contains around 30,000 clones, about nine tenths of which appear only once. The TCR was taken from a man aged 70 or older with active or convalescent COVID-19. The V gene is TRBV11-2, the J gene TRBJ2-2; D not certain. Sequencing was done on a sample of peripheral blood. This CDR3 is CASRYVGASNTGELFF. DNA for the CDR3: TGTGCCAGCAGATACGTCGGTGCCTCGAACACCGGGGAGCTGTTTTTT.